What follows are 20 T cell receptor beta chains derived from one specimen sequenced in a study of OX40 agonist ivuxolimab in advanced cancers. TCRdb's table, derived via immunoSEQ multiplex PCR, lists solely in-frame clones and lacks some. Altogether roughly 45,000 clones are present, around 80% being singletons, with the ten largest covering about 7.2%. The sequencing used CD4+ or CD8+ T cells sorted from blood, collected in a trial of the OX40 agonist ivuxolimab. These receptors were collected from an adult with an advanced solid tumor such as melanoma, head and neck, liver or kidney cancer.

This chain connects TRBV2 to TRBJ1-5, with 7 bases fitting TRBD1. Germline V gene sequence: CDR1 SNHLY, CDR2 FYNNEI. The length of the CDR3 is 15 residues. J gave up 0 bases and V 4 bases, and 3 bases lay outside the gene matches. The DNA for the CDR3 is TGTGCCAGCAGTGTACAGGGGAATAGCAATCAGCCCCAGCATTTT. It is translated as CASSVQGNSNQPQHF.

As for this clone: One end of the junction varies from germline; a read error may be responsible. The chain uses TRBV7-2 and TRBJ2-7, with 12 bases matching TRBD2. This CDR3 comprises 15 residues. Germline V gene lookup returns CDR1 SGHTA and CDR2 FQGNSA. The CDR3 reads CASSSRLAGDREQHF. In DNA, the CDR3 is TGTGCCAGCAGCTCGCGACTAGCGGGAGATCGCGAGCAGCACTTC.

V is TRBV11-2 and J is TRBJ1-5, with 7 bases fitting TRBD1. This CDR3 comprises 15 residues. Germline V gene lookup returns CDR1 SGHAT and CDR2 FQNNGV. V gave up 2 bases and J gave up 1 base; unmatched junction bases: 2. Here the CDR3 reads CASSLNRGSNQPQHF. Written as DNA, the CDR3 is TGTGCCAGCAGCTTAAACAGGGGAAGCAATCAGCCCCAGCATTTT.

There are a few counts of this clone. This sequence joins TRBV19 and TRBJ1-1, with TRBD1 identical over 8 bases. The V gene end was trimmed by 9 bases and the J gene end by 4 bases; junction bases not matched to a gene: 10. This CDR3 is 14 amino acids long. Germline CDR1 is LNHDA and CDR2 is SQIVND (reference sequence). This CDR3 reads CASKPGQASTEAFF. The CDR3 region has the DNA TGTGCCAGCAAGCCGGGACAGGCCTCCACTGAAGCTTTCTTT.

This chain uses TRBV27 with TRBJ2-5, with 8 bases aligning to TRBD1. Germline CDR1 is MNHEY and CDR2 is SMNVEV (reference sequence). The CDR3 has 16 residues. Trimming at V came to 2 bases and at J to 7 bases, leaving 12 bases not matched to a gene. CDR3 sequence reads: CASSLGSPGGAGTQYF. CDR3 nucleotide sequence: TGTGCCAGCAGTTTAGGAAGCCCAGGGGGCGCGGGGACCCAGTACTTC.

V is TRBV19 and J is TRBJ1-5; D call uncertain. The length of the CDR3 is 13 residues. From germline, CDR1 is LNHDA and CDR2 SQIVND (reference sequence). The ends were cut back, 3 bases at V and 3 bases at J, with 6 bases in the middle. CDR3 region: CASSIQPNQPQHF. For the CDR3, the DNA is TGTGCCAGTAGTATCCAGCCCAATCAGCCCCAGCATTTT. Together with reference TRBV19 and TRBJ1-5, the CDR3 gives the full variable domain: DGGITQSPKYLFRKEGQNVTLSCEQNLNHDAMYWYRQDPGQGLRLIYYSQIVNDFQKGDIAEGYSVSREKKESFPLTVTSAQKNPTAFYLCASSIQPNQPQHFGDGTRLSIL.

The CDR3 here is CAIRNNLAGGYEQYF. CDR3 bases: TGTGCCATCAGAAACAACCTAGCGGGAGGCTACGAGCAGTACTTC. The genes are TRBV10-3 and TRBJ2-5; 11 nucleotides align to TRBD2. The DNA end is a closer match to TRBJ2-7, so the J assignment may be wrong. Germline loops: CDR1 ENHRY, CDR2 SYGVKD. This CDR3 has 15 amino acids.

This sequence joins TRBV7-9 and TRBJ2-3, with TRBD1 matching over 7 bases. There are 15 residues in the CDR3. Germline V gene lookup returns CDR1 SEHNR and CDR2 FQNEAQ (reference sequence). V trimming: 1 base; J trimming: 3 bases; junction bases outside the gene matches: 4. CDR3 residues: CASSLVQTGTDTQYF. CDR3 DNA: TGTGCCAGCAGCTTAGTTCAGACAGGGACAGATACGCAGTATTTT. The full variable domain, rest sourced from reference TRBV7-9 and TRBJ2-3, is DTGVSQNPRHKITKRGQNVTFRCDPISEHNRLYWYRQTLGQGPEFLTYFQNEAQLEKSRLLSDRFSAERPKGSFSTLEIQRTEQGDSAMYLCASSLVQTGTDTQYFGPGTRLTVL.

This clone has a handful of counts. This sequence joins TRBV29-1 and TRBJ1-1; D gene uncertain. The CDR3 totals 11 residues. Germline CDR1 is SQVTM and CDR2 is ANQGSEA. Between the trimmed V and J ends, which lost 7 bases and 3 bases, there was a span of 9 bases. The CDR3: CSGGLDTEAFF. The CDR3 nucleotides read TGCAGCGGGGGTTTGGACACTGAAGCTTTCTTT.

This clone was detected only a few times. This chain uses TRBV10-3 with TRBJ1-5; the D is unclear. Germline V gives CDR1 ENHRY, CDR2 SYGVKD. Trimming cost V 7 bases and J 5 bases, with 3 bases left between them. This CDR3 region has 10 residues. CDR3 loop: CAINDQPQHF. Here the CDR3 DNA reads TGTGCCATCAACGATCAGCCCCAGCATTTT.

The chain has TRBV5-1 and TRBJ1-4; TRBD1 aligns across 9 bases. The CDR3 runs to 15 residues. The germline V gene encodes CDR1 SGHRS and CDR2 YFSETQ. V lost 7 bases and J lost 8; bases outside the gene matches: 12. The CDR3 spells CASSPTQGAREKLFF. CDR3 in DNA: TGCGCCAGCTCCCCCACACAGGGGGCGCGAGAAAAACTGTTTTTT.

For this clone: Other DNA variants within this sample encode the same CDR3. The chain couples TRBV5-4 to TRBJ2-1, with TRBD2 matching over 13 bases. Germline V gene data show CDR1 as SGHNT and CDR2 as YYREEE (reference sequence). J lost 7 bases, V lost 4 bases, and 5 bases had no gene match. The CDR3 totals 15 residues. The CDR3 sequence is CASSLGTSGNNEQFF. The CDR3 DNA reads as TGTGCCAGCAGCCTCGGGACTAGCGGGAATAATGAGCAGTTCTTC.

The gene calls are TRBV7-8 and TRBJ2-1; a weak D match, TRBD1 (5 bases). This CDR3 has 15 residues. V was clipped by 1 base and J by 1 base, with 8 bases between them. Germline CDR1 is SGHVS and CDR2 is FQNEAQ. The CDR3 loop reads CASSLGRQSYNEQFF. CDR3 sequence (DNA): TGTGCCAGCAGCTTAGGGAGACAGTCCTACAATGAGCAGTTCTTC.

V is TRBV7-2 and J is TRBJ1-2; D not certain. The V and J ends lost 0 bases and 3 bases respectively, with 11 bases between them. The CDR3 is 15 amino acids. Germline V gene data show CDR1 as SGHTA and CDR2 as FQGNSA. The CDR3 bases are TGTGCCAGCAGCTTAGCCCCAGGTGGCGACTATGGCTACACCTTC. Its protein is CASSLAPGGDYGYTF.

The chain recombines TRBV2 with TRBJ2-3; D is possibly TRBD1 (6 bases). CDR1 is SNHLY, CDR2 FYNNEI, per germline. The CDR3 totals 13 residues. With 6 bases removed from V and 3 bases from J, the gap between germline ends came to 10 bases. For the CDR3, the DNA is TGTGCCAGCAGCGGAACAGGGACAGATACGCAGTATTTT. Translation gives CASSGTGTDTQYF. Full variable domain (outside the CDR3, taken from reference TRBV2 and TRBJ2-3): EPEVTQTPSHQVTQMGQEVILRCVPISNHLYFYWYRQILGQKVEFLVSFYNNEISEKSEIFDDQFSVERPDGSNFTLKIRSTKLEDSAMYFCASSGTGTDTQYFGPGTRLTVL.

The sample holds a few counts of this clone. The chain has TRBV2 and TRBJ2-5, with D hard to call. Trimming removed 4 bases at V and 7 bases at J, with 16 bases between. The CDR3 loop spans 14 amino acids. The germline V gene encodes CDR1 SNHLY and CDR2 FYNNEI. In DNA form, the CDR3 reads TGTGCCAGCAGTGGTGGCGTCACCTTCGGGACCCAGTACTTC. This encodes CASSGGVTFGTQYF.

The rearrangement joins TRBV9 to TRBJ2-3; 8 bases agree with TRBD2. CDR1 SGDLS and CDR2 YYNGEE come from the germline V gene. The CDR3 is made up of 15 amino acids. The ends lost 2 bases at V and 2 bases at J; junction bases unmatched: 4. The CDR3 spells CASSVSGMNTDTQYF. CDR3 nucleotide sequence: TGTGCCAGCAGCGTTAGCGGGATGAACACAGATACGCAGTATTTT.

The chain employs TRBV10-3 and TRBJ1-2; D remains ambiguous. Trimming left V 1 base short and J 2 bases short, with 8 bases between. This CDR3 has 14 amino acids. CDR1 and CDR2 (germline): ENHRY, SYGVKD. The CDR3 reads CAISELRGNYGYTF. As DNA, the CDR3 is TGTGCCATCAGTGAGTTACGGGGAAACTATGGCTACACCTTC.

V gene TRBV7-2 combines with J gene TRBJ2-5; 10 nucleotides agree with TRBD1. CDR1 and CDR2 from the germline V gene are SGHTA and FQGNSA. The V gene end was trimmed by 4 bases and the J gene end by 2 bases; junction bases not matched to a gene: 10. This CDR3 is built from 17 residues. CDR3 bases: TGTGCCAGCAGCTCTCCGGTCGGGGACAGGGGACAAGAGACCCAGTACTTC. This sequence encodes CASSSPVGDRGQETQYF. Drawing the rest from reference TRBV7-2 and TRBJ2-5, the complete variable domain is GAGVSQSPSNKVTEKGKDVELRCDPISGHTALYWYRQSLGQGLEFLIYFQGNSAPDKSGLPSDRFSAERTGGSVSTLTIQRTQQEDSAVYLCASSSPVGDRGQETQYFGPGTRLLVL.

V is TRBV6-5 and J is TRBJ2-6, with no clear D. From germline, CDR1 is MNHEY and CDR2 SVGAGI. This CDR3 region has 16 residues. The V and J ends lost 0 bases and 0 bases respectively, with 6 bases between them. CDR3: CASSYSLSSGANVLTF. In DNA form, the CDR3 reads TGTGCCAGCAGTTACTCACTGAGCTCTGGGGCCAACGTCCTGACTTTC.